Below are 19 T cell receptor beta chains sequenced from a single sample in a study of blood T cell repertoires in COVID-19. Method: immunoSEQ multiplex PCR; TCRdb's copy keeps in-frame clones and lacks some. The repertoire has over 200,000 clones, approximately 81% of them found once; the top ten carry less than 20%. Source material: peripheral blood. The receptor set was obtained from a woman older than 75 with active or convalescent COVID-19.

The genes are TRBV9 and TRBJ1-1, with 7 bases lining up with TRBD1. Germline V CDR1 and CDR2: SGDLS, YYNGEE. CDR3 length equals 13 residues. The junction had 3 bases not matched to a gene; V was cut back by 4 bases and J by 3 bases. CDR3 coding DNA: TGTGCCAGCAGCCAAACAGGGGACACTGAAGCTTTCTTT. Encoded protein: CASSQTGDTEAFF.

In regard to this clone: The junction shows a germline mismatch at one end, possibly a read error. The CDR3: CASSVELRVPVF. CDR3 DNA: TGTGCCAGCAGCGTAGAGCTCAGGGTTCCAGTCTTC. The V gene is TRBV9, the J gene TRBJ1-2; perhaps TRBD1 as D (5 bases). The CDR3 sequence is 12 residues long. Germline assignment: CDR1 SGDLS and CDR2 YYNGEE.

The CDR3 coding sequence is TGTGCCAGCAGTTTCGATCCTTCCCGGGAGAGGTCCACAGATACGCAGTATTTT. Translating gives CASSFDPSRERSTDTQYF. The chain combines TRBV28 with TRBJ2-3, with D tentatively TRBD2 (6 bases). Germline V gives CDR1 MDHEN, CDR2 SYDVKM. This CDR3 is 18 amino acids long. Trimming took 3 bases from V and 2 from J, leaving 21 bases between them.

The chain employs TRBV18 and TRBJ2-7; perhaps TRBD1 as D (6 bases). The CDR3 has 16 residues. Germline CDR1 KGHSH, CDR2 LQKENI. The ends were cut back, 3 bases at V and 5 bases at J, with 20 bases in the middle. The DNA for the CDR3 is TGTGCCAGCTCACCTAGCACCAGGGGAAATCTCCACGAGCAGTACTTC. This translates into CASSPSTRGNLHEQYF.

The chain has TRBV4-2 and TRBJ2-3, with a possible D match to TRBD2 (6 bases). The germline gives CDR1 LGHNA, CDR2 YNFKEQ. The CDR3 has 15 residues. V lost 4 bases and J 1 base, leaving 12 bases between the germline ends. The CDR3 nucleotides read TGTGCCAGCAGCCCTAGCGCGAAGGGCACAGATACGCAGTATTTT. Its translation: CASSPSAKGTDTQYF.

The chain has TRBV21-1 and TRBJ2-1; no DNA check was done on the table's D call, TRBD2. TRBV21-1 is designated a pseudogene. CDR3 length: 19 amino acids. The CDR3 region is CASTKAGTSGSATYNEQFF. As DNA, the CDR3 is TGTGCCAGCACCAAAGCCGGGACTAGCGGGAGTGCCACCTACAATGAGCAGTTCTTC.

Here the CDR3 reads CASNPAGTGCNEQFF. The DNA of the CDR3 is TGTGCCAGCAACCCCGCTGGGACAGGGTGCAATGAGCAGTTCTTC. The chain has TRBV21-1 and TRBJ2-1; the table gives TRBD1 as D, unverified against the DNA. TRBV21-1 is recorded as a pseudogene. This CDR3 contains 15 residues.

The rearrangement joins TRBV5-4 to TRBJ2-5; D is unclear. The V and J ends lost 4 bases and 4 bases respectively, with 17 bases between them. This CDR3 has 15 amino acids. In germline, CDR1 is SGHNT, CDR2 YYREEE (reference sequence). CDR3 residues: CASSLVSGRAETQYF. The CDR3 bases are TGTGCCAGCAGCCTGGTGTCAGGCCGCGCAGAGACCCAGTACTTC.

V usage is TRBV7-2 and J usage is TRBJ1-3; 7 bases align to TRBD1. Germline loops: CDR1 SGHTA, CDR2 FQGNSA. The CDR3 is made up of 14 amino acids. Trimming took 6 bases from V and 4 from J; bases not matched to a gene: 6. CDR3 sequence reads: CASRVEGAGNTIYF. In nucleotides, the CDR3 is TGTGCCAGCAGGGTGGAGGGGGCCGGAAACACCATATATTTT.

The rearrangement uses TRBV9 and TRBJ1-1; 11 bases line up with TRBD1. With V trimmed by 5 bases and J by 4 bases, 7 bases remained unmatched. This CDR3 is built from 15 residues. The germline gives CDR1 SGDLS, CDR2 YYNGEE. CDR3 in DNA: TGTGCCAGCAGTGTTGGGACAGGGGGTGGCACTGAAGCTTTCTTT. Translation: CASSVGTGGGTEAFF.

This chain joins TRBV5-1 and TRBJ2-5; TRBD2 matches at 9 bases. Germline values: CDR1 SGHRS, CDR2 YFSETQ. J gave up 1 base and V 4 bases, and 8 bases lay outside the gene matches. The CDR3 has 16 amino acids. Here the CDR3 reads CASSQYSGSLQETQYF. In nucleotides, the CDR3 is TGCGCCAGCAGCCAATATAGCGGGAGCCTCCAAGAGACCCAGTACTTC.

Concerning this clone: The junction differs from germline at one of its ends, possibly a read error. This sequence joins TRBV6-2 or TRBV6-3 and TRBJ2-3, with D possibly being TRBD2 (6 bases). Germline CDR1 is MNHEY and CDR2 is SVGEGT. This CDR3 is 11 amino acids long. The CDR3 sequence: CASSHGTPRVF. The CDR3 coding sequence is TGTGCCAGCAGTCACGGGACTCCGAGGGTTTTT.

The J gene is TRBJ2-1, the V gene TRBV6-5, with 10 bases matching TRBD2. V shed 6 bases and J 2 bases; nucleotides not matched to a gene: 4. This CDR3 is built from 15 residues. Germline V gene sequence: CDR1 MNHEY, CDR2 SVGAGI. CDR3 in amino acids: CASRLSGRAYNEQFF. The CDR3 DNA sequence: TGTGCCAGCAGGTTAAGCGGGAGGGCCTACAATGAGCAGTTCTTC.

This clone was seen ten or more times. This chain connects TRBV3-1 (or the pseudogene TRBV3-2) to TRBJ2-7; the D is unclear. This CDR3 is built from 12 residues. Trimming took 0 bases from V and 7 from J, leaving 7 bases between them. Germline values: CDR1 LGHDT, CDR2 YNNKEL (reference sequence). The CDR3 DNA reads TGTGCCAGCAGCCAAGATATTCGGGAGCAGTACTTC. It translates to CASSQDIREQYF.

V usage is TRBV28 and J usage is TRBJ1-1; D is ambiguous. V lost 7 bases and J 1 base, leaving 10 bases between the germline ends. The CDR3 sequence is 13 residues long. The V gene's germline CDR1 is MDHEN and CDR2 SYDVKM. CDR3 coding DNA: TGTGCCAGCACAGAAGCGGGGAACACTGAAGCTTTCTTT. Its translation is CASTEAGNTEAFF.

V gene TRBV12-3 or TRBV12-4 combines with J gene TRBJ1-1; tentatively, D is TRBD1 (5 bases). The CDR3 consists of 11 residues. Trimming removed 8 bases from V and 4 bases from J, with 8 bases in between. This CDR3 reads CASGQGTEAFF. For the CDR3, the DNA is TGTGCCAGCGGGCAGGGCACTGAAGCTTTCTTT.

The rearrangement joins TRBV6-5 to TRBJ2-7; 9 bases are a match to TRBD1. V shed 0 bases, J shed 5 bases, and the junction held 5 bases outside the gene matches. The germline CDR1 and CDR2 sequences are MNHEY and SVGAGI. The CDR3 consists of 15 residues. CDR3 nucleotide sequence: TGTGCCAGCAGTTACTCGGGACAGGGTTGGGACGAGCAGTACTTC. Protein sequence: CASSYSGQGWDEQYF.

The rearrangement joins TRBV6-2 or TRBV6-3 to TRBJ2-3; 8 bases fit TRBD2. V lost 4 bases and J lost 5; bases outside the gene matches: 11. Germline V lookup: CDR1 MNHEY, CDR2 SVGEGT. This CDR3 has 16 residues. The chain's CDR3 is CASSWGLAGGGDTQYF. CDR3 DNA sequence: TGTGCCAGCAGTTGGGGACTGGCCGGGGGGGGAGATACGCAGTATTTT.

The CDR3 nucleotides are TGTGCCAGCAGTTCGGGACAGATTAGCAATCAGCCCCAGCATTTT. Its protein product is CASSSGQISNQPQHF. The chain combines TRBV6-2 or TRBV6-3 with TRBJ1-5; 7 positions agree with TRBD1. Trimming cost V 4 bases and J 0 bases; bases outside gene matches: 3. There are 15 residues in the CDR3. The germline V gene has CDR1 MNHEY and CDR2 SVGEGT.